Presented here are 14 T cell receptor beta chains from one specimen sequenced in a study of T cells in Graves' hyperthyroidism and ophthalmopathy. There were TCR beta CDR3 regions amplified from RNA transcripts. A set of HTBI primers served as the primers for a first-round RT-PCR of the TCR CDR3. TCRdb ran MiXCR on the multiplex PCR reads and lists one entry per CDR3 protein. The data hold some 200,000 distinct CDR3 sequences, with approximately 17% observed a single time. Sequencing was performed on blood. The receptors were sampled from a man over 45 with Graves' hyperthyroidism.

The rearrangement joins TRBV11-3 to TRBJ1-5, with unresolved D. V was trimmed by 1 base and J by 6 bases, leaving 7 bases between them. Germline V gene lookup returns CDR1 SGHNT and CDR2 YENEEA. This CDR3 has 13 residues. The CDR3 is CASSLGPGQPQHF. In nucleotides, the CDR3 is TGTGCCAGCAGCTTAGGACCGGGTCAGCCCCAGCATTTT.

This clonotype was seen a handful of times. This rearrangement joins TRBV6-1 to TRBJ2-5; a possible D gene is TRBD1 (6 bases). V was shortened by 5 bases and J by 4 bases, with 23 bases between the two germline ends. CDR1 is MNHNS, CDR2 SASEGT, per germline. The CDR3 runs to 17 residues. This CDR3 is CASSLLRGQGRGETQYF. The CDR3 DNA reads as TGTGCCAGCAGTTTACTCAGGGGTCAGGGGCGCGGAGAGACCCAGTACTTC.

The chain joins TRBV19 to TRBJ1-4; D not certain. Germline CDR1 reads LNHDA; CDR2 reads SQIVND (reference sequence). V dropped 1 base and J dropped 8 bases, with 11 bases sitting between them. This CDR3 comprises 14 residues. The CDR3 reads CASSIGRPVEKLFF. In nucleotides, the CDR3 is TGTGCCAGTAGTATAGGTCGGCCCGTCGAAAAACTGTTTTTT.

The table lists this clonotype with many counts. V gene TRBV3-1 combines with J gene TRBJ2-7; D remains unclear. Deletions cut 1 base from V and 0 bases from J, with 10 bases between. CDR3 length equals 15 residues. Germline V lookup: CDR1 LGHDT, CDR2 YNNKEL (reference sequence). CDR3 in amino acids: CASSQVSWGSYEQYF. The CDR3 nucleotides read TGTGCCAGCAGCCAAGTGTCCTGGGGCTCCTACGAGCAGTACTTC.

This clonotype was observed at least ten times. The rearrangement links TRBV12-3 or TRBV12-4 to TRBJ1-4, with unresolved D. The CDR3 length is 15 residues. The germline V and J ends were trimmed by 1 base and 2 bases, with 8 bases remaining between them. CDR3 sequence reads: CASSLGRVTNEKLFF. The CDR3, as DNA: TGTGCCAGCAGTTTAGGGCGTGTCACTAATGAAAAACTGTTTTTT.

This clonotype appeared a few times. V and J are TRBV4-1 and TRBJ1-2, with unresolved D. Per the germline V gene, CDR1 is MGHRA and CDR2 is YSYEKL. Trimming pared 1 base from V and 6 bases from J, leaving 12 bases between. The CDR3 sequence is 14 residues long. Here the CDR3 DNA reads TGCGCCAGCAGCCAAGTCGCCAGGAGAGATGGCTACACCTTC. It encodes CASSQVARRDGYTF.

The chain joins TRBV2 to TRBJ1-4; D unclear. The V end was cut by 3 bases, the J end by 0 bases, with 8 bases between. The CDR3 is 15 amino acids. The germline V gene has CDR1 SNHLY and CDR2 FYNNEI. CDR3 residues: CASSDPQTTNEKLFF. The CDR3 bases are TGTGCCAGCAGTGATCCCCAGACAACTAATGAAAAACTGTTTTTT.

V and J are TRBV2 and TRBJ2-4, with a weak D call TRBD2 (7 bases). The CDR3 is 13 residues long. Per the germline V gene, CDR1 is SNHLY and CDR2 is FYNNEI. V was clipped by 7 bases and J by 9 bases, with 16 bases between them. CDR3 loop: CASMGGLVSIQYF. For the CDR3, the DNA is TGTGCCAGCATGGGGGGGCTCGTCTCCATTCAGTACTTC.

The chain joins TRBV7-9 to TRBJ2-1; D perhaps matches TRBD2 (5 bases). Per germline, CDR1 SEHNR and CDR2 FQNEAQ (reference sequence). This CDR3 spans 16 amino acids. Trimming pared 7 bases from V and 2 bases from J, leaving 18 bases between. CDR3: CASTKIWEFPYNEQFF. The DNA for the CDR3 is TGTGCCAGCACCAAGATTTGGGAGTTTCCCTACAATGAGCAGTTCTTC.

The rearrangement joins TRBV11-1 to TRBJ2-3; D unresolved. This CDR3 has 16 amino acids. Germline V lookup: CDR1 SGHAT, CDR2 FQDESV (reference sequence). The germline V and J ends were trimmed by 1 base and 0 bases, with 11 bases remaining between them. The CDR3 loop is CASSLVSATSTDTQYF. As DNA, the CDR3 is TGTGCCAGCAGCTTAGTGTCGGCCACTAGCACAGATACGCAGTATTTT. Using reference TRBV11-1 and TRBJ2-3 for the parts outside the CDR3, the full variable domain is EAEVAQSPRYKITEKSQAVAFWCDPISGHATLYWYRQILGQGPELLVQFQDESVVDDSQLPKDRFSAERLKGVDSTLKIQPAELGDSAMYLCASSLVSATSTDTQYFGPGTRLTVL.

The chain couples TRBV14 to TRBJ2-7; D is uncertain. Germline CDR1 is SGHDN and CDR2 is FVKESK. Trimming pared 1 base from V and 4 bases from J, leaving 14 bases between. The CDR3 totals 15 residues. The CDR3 is CASSQGTLFRYEQYF. CDR3 nucleotide sequence: TGTGCCAGCAGCCAAGGCACGTTGTTTAGGTACGAGCAGTACTTC.

This chain connects TRBV10-3 to TRBJ1-5; 9 bases fit TRBD1. The CDR3 has 15 residues. Trimming cost V 4 bases and J 7 bases; bases outside gene matches: 8. Germline assignment: CDR1 ENHRY and CDR2 SYGVKD. CDR3 sequence (DNA): TGTGCCATCAGTGGTGGACAGGGGTTAGGACAGCCCCAGCATTTT. It yields the protein CAISGGQGLGQPQHF.

With regard to this clonotype: The junction shows a germline mismatch at one end, possibly a read error. The rearrangement links TRBV7-2 to TRBJ1-1, with a weak D call TRBD1 (6 bases). The CDR3 is made up of 13 amino acids. Germline CDR1 reads SGHTA; CDR2 reads FQGNSA. CDR3 sequence: CASSLTGGTEASF. The DNA for the CDR3 is TGTGCCAGCAGCTTAACCGGGGGCACTGAAGCTTCCTTT.

This clonotype has only a few counts. The chain carries TRBV29-1 and TRBJ2-7; no clear D gene. Trimming left V 7 bases short and J 0 bases short, with 16 bases between. The CDR3 is 14 residues long. In germline, CDR1 is SQVTM, CDR2 ANQGSEA. CDR3 loop: CSAASGLASYEQYF. The CDR3 nucleotides read TGCAGCGCCGCTTCGGGTTTGGCCTCCTACGAGCAGTACTTC.